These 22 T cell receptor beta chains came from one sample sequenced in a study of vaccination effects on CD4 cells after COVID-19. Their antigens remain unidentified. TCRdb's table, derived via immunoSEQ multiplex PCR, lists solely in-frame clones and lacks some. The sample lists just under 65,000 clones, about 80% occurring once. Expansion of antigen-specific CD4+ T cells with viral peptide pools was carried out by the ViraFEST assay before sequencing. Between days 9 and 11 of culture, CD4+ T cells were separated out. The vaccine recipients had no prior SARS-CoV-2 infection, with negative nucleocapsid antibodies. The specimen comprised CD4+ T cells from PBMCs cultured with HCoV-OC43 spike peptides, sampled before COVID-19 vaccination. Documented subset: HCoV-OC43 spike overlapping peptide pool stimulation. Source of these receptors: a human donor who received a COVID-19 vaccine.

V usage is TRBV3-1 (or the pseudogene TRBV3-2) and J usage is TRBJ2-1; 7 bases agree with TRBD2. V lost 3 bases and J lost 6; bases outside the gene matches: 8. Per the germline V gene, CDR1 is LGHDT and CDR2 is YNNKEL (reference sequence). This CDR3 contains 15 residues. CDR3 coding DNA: TGTGCCAGCAGCCAGCCTAGCGGACGGTCCAATGAGCAGTTCTTC. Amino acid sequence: CASSQPSGRSNEQFF.

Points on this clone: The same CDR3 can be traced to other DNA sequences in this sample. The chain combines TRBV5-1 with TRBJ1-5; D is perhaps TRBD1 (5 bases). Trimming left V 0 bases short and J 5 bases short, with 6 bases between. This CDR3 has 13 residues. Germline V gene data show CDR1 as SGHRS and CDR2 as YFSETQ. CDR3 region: CASSLGGDQPQHF. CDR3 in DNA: TGCGCCAGCAGCTTGGGGGGGGATCAGCCCCAGCATTTT.

Here the CDR3 reads CATSDTRNGYTF. The CDR3 DNA sequence: TGTGCCACCAGTGATACACGGAATGGCTACACCTTC. The chain is built from TRBV24-1 and TRBJ1-2; no reliable D call. This CDR3 has 12 residues. V lost 3 bases, J lost 6 bases, and 7 bases lay in between. Germline V gives CDR1 KGHDR, CDR2 SFDVKD.

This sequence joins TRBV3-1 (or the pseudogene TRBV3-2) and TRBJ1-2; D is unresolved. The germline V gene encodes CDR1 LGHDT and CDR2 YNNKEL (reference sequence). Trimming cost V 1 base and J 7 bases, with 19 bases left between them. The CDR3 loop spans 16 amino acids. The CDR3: CASSQAATQAAFGYTF. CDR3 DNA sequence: TGTGCCAGCAGCCAAGCGGCAACTCAAGCCGCTTTTGGCTACACCTTC.

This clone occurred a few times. CDR3 nucleotides: TGTGCCAGCAGCGGGGATCCCAATCAGCCCCAGCATTTT. Its protein is CASSGDPNQPQHF. V and J are TRBV11-2 and TRBJ1-5; no reliable D call. CDR3 length: 13 amino acids. V lost 5 bases and J lost 3, with 8 bases in between. Germline CDR1 is SGHAT and CDR2 is FQNNGV.

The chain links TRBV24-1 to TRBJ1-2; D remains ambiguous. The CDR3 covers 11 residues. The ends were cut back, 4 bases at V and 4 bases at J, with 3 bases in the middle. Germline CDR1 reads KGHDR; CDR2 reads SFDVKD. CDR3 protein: CATSEGYGYTF. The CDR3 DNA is TGTGCCACCAGTGAGGGCTATGGCTACACCTTC.

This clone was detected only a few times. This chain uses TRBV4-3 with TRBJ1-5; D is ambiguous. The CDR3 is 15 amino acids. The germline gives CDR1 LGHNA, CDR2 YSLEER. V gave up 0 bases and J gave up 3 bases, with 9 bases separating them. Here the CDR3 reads CASSQEIGPNQPQHF. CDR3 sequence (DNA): TGCGCCAGCAGCCAAGAGATAGGGCCCAATCAGCCCCAGCATTTT.

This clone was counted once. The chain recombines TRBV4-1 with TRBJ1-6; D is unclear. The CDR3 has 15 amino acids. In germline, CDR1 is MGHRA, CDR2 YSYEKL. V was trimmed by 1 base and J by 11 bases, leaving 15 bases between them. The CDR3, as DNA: TGCGCCAGCAGCCAAGGAGCAGGAAGGGATCCACCCCTCCACTTT. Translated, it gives CASSQGAGRDPPLHF.

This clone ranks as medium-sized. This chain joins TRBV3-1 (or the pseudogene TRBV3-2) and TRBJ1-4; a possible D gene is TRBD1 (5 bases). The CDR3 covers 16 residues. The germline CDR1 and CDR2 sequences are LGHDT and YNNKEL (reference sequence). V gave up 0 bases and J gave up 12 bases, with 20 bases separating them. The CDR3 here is CASSQDRRGIGGELFF. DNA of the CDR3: TGTGCCAGCAGCCAAGATCGTCGCGGCATTGGGGGGGAACTGTTTTTT.

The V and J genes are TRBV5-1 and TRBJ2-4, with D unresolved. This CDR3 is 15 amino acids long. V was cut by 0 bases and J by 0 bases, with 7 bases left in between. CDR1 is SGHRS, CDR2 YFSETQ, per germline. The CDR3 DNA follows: TGCGCCAGCAGCTTGGTAAGGGCAGCCAAAAACATTCAGTACTTC. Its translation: CASSLVRAAKNIQYF.

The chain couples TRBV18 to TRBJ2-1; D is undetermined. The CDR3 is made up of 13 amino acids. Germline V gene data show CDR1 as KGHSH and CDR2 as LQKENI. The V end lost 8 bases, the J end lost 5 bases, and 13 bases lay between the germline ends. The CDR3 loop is CASVPGPNNEQFF. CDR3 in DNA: TGTGCCAGCGTACCCGGACCCAACAATGAGCAGTTCTTC.

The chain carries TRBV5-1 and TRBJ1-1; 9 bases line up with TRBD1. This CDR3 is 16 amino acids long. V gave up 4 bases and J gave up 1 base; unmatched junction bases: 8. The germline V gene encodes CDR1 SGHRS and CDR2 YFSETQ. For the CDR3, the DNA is TGCGCCAGCAGCGGGAACAGGGGGCAACCGAACACTGAAGCTTTCTTT. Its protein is CASSGNRGQPNTEAFF.

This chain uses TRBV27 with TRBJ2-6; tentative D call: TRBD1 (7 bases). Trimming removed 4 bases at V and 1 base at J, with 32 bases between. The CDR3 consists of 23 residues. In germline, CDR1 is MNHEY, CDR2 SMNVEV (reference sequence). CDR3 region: CASSYTVLFRRTGEASGANVLTF. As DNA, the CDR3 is TGTGCCAGCAGTTACACTGTCCTCTTCCGCCGTACAGGGGAGGCTTCTGGGGCCAACGTCCTGACTTTC.

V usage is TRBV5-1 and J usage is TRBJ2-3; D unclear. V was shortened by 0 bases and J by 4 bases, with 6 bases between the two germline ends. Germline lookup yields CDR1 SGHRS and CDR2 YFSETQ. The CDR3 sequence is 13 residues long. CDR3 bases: TGCGCCAGCAGCTTGGACAGCCCAGATACGCAGTATTTT. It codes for CASSLDSPDTQYF.

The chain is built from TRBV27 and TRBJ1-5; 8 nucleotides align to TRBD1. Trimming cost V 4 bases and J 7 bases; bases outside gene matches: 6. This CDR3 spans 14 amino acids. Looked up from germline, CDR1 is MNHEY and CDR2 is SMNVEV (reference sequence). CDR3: CASSSQGAAQPQHF. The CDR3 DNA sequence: TGTGCCAGCAGTTCGCAGGGGGCCGCACAGCCCCAGCATTTT.

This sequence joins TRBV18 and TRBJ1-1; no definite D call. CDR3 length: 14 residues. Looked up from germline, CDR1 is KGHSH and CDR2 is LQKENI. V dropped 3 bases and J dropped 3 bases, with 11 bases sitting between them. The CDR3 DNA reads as TGTGCCAGCTCACCCTTTTCGAGGGACACTGAAGCTTTCTTT. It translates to CASSPFSRDTEAFF. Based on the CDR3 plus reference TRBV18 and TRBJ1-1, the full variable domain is NAGVMQNPRHLVRRRGQEARLRCSPMKGHSHVYWYRQLPEEGLKFMVYLQKENIIDESGMPKERFSAEFPKEGPSILRIQQVVRGDSAAYFCASSPFSRDTEAFFGQGTRLTVV.

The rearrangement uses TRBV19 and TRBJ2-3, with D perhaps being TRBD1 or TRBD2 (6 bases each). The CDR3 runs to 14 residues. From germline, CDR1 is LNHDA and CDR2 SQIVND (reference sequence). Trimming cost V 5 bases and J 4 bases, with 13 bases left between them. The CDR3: CASSAGGSSDTQYF. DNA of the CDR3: TGTGCCAGTAGTGCCGGGGGCAGTTCAGATACGCAGTATTTT.

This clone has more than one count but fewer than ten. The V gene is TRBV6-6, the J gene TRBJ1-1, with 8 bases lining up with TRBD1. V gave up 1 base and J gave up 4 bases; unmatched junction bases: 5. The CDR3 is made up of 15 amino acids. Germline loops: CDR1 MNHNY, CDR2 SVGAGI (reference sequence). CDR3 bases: TGTGCCAGCAGTTACTATCCGGGACAGGTCACTGAAGCTTTCTTT. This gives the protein CASSYYPGQVTEAFF.

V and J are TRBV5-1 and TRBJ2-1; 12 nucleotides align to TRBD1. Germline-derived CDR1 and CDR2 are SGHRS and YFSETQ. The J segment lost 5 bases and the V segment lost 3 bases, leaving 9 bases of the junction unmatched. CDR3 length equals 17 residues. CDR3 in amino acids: CASSYTGQGAANNEQFF. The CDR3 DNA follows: TGCGCCAGCAGCTATACGGGACAGGGGGCAGCGAACAATGAGCAGTTCTTC.

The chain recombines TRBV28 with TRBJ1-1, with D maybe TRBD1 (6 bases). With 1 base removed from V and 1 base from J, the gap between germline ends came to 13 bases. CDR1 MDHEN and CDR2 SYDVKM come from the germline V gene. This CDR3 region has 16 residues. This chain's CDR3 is CASSLSQGIGNTEAFF. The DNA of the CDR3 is TGTGCCAGCAGTTTATCCCAGGGGATTGGGAACACTGAAGCTTTCTTT.

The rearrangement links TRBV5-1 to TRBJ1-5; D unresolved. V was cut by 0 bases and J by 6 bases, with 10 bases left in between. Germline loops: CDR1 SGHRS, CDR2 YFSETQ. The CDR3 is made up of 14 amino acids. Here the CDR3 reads CASSLDSRTQPQHF. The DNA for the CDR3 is TGCGCCAGCAGCTTGGACTCACGGACTCAGCCCCAGCATTTT.

The CDR3 is CASSITGETLGGYTF. The CDR3 DNA is TGTGCCAGCAGCATAACAGGGGAAACCCTAGGCGGCTACACCTTC. The V call is TRBV28, the J call TRBJ1-2; TRBD1 matches at 7 bases. The V gene end was trimmed by 6 bases and the J gene end by 8 bases; junction bases not matched to a gene: 15. Germline loops: CDR1 MDHEN, CDR2 SYDVKM. The CDR3 covers 15 residues.